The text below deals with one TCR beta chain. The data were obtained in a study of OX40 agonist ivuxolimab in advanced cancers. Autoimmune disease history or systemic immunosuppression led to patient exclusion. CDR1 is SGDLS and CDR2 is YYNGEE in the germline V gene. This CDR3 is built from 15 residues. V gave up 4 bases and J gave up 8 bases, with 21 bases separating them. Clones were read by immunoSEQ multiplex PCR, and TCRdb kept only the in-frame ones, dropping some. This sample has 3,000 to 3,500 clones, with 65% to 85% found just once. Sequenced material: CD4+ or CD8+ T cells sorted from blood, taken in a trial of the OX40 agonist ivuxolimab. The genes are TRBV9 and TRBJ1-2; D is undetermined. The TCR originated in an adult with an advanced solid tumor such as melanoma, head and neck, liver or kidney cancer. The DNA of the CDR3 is TGTGCCAGCAGCCCATCAAACGGTTTTTATGGCGGCTACACCTTC. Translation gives CASSPSNGFYGGYTF.